The rows below give T cell receptor beta chains drawn from one sample of a study of blood T cell repertoires in COVID-19. Libraries were prepared by immunoSEQ multiplex PCR; TCRdb keeps only in-frame clonotypes and omits some of them. The data hold around 300,000 clones, with over 75% observed a single time. The sequenced sample consisted of peripheral blood. These receptors all come from a human donor in a cohort sampled during active COVID-19. Both conserved end residues are part of each CDR3. A D gene is named only where the DNA matches it firmly. The size of a clone is reported for some rows only, either as once, few or many, or as a class for expanded clones.

>TRBV19|few|TRBJ2-5|TRBD1
CASKGQGWQETQYF
TGTGCCAGTAAGGGACAGGGATGGCAAGAGACCCAGTACTTC
>TRBV6-5|-|TRBJ1-5|-
CASRTQGNQPQHF
TGTGCCAGCCGGACGCAGGGGAATCAGCCCCAGCATTTT
>TRBV4-2|-|TRBJ2-2|TRBD1
CASSQALGTVLANTGELFF
TGTGCCAGCAGCCAAGCCCTCGGGACAGTACTCGCGAACACCGGGGAGCTGTTTTTT
>TRBV5-1|-|TRBJ1-4|-
CASSLWPPTGRNEKLFF
TGCGCCAGCAGCTTGTGGCCCCCGACAGGAAGGAATGAAAAACTGTTTTTT
>TRBV19|-|TRBJ1-2|-
CASSIGTSNYGYTF
TGTGCCAGTAGTATAGGGACTTCTAACTATGGCTACACCTTC
>TRBV7-2|-|TRBJ1-2|TRBD1
CASSLERRGQPYTF
TGTGCCAGCAGCTTAGAGCGTAGGGGGCAGCCCTACACCTTC
>TRBV9|-|TRBJ1-2|-
CASTPTPDSSVTF
TGTGCCAGCACCCCAACCCCCGACAGCTCGGTCACCTTC
>TRBV3-1/TRBV3-2|-|TRBJ2-3|-
CASSQLGVADTQYF
TGTGCCAGCAGCCAATTAGGAGTCGCAGATACGCAGTATTTT
>TRBV28|-|TRBJ2-7|TRBD1
CASSQGAEQYF
TGTGCCAGCAGTCAGGGGGCCGAGCAGTACTTC
>TRBV2|-|TRBJ2-7|-
CASSTAYEQYF
TGTGCCAGCTCCACAGCCTACGAGCAGTACTTC
>TRBV18|-|TRBJ2-7|TRBD1
CASSLGQGGSYEQYF
TGTGCCAGCTCCCTCGGACAGGGTGGGTCCTACGAGCAGTACTTC
>TRBV19|-|TRBJ2-7|-
CASSVTSAYEQYF
TGTGCCAGTAGTGTGACTAGTGCCTACGAGCAGTACTTC
>TRBV14|-|TRBJ2-1|TRBD2
CASRAGGNEQFF
TGTGCCAGCAGAGCGGGAGGCAATGAGCAGTTCTTC
>TRBV23-1|-|TRBJ1-2|-
CASPPGGAYGYTF
TGCGCCAGCCCCCCGGGGGGGGCTTATGGCTACACCTTC
>TRBV19|-|TRBJ2-2|-
CASRQTRNQGRAPGELFF
TGTGCCAGTAGACAGACCCGAAATCAGGGTCGTGCTCCCGGGGAGCTGTTTTTT
>TRBV12-3/TRBV12-4|-|TRBJ1-1|-
CASSLTQGPAFF
TGTGCCAGCAGTTTAACACAGGGACCGGCTTTCTTT
>TRBV28|-|TRBJ2-7|-
CASSLSGWPYEQYF
TGTGCCAGCAGTTTAAGCGGGTGGCCCTACGAGCAGTACTTC
>TRBV5-4|many|TRBJ2-7|TRBD1
CASSPRQGTDEQYF
TGTGCCAGCAGCCCCAGACAGGGTACCGACGAGCAGTACTTC
>TRBV18|-|TRBJ1-3|-
CASSREMNVGSSGNTIYF
TGTGCCAGCTCACGCGAAATGAACGTCGGGTCCTCTGGAAACACCATATATTTT
>TRBV3-1/TRBV3-2|-|TRBJ1-1|-
CASSQIFGNTEAFF
TGTGCCAGCAGCCAAATCTTCGGGAACACTGAAGCTTTCTTT
>TRBV11-2|-|TRBJ2-1|TRBD2
CASSSRFSGRHNEQFF
TGTGCCAGCAGCTCCCGGTTTAGCGGGAGGCACAATGAGCAGTTCTTC
>TRBV3-1/TRBV3-2|few|TRBJ1-2|TRBD1
CASRRGQGIGYTF
TGTGCCAGCAGACGGGGACAGGGGATTGGCTACACCTTC
>TRBV12-3/TRBV12-4|-|TRBJ1-1|-
CASSPDLITEAFF
TGTGCCAGCAGTCCCGACTTAATCACTGAAGCTTTCTTT
>TRBV11-2|-|TRBJ1-1|-
CASSLVAGATEAFF
TGTGCCAGCAGCTTAGTCGCAGGGGCCACTGAAGCTTTCTTT
>TRBV25-1|-|TRBJ2-1|TRBD2
CASSEDGRGARNEQFF
TGTGCCAGCAGTGAAGATGGGAGGGGAGCCCGGAATGAGCAGTTCTTC
>TRBV19|-|TRBJ1-2|TRBD1
CASSISQGDTGYTF
TGTGCCAGTAGTATAAGCCAGGGGGATACGGGCTACACCTTC
>TRBV4-2|once|TRBJ2-5|TRBD2
CASTPAFNGLAGIETQYF
TGTGCCAGCACCCCGGCCTTTAACGGTTTAGCGGGAATCGAGACCCAGTACTTC
>TRBV28|-|TRBJ2-1|-
CASSFSPYYNEQFF
TGTGCCAGCAGTTTCAGTCCATATTACAATGAGCAGTTCTTC
>TRBV5-1|-|TRBJ1-4|-
CASSPTDATNEKLFF
TGCGCCAGCAGCCCGACAGATGCAACTAATGAAAAACTGTTTTTT
>TRBV14|-|TRBJ2-1|-
CASSHDPIANEQFF
TGTGCCAGCAGCCATGACCCCATAGCCAATGAGCAGTTCTTC
>TRBV2|once|TRBJ2-5|-
CASKLAATQETQYF
TGTGCCAGCAAGCTAGCCGCGACTCAAGAGACCCAGTACTTC
>TRBV19|-|TRBJ2-1|TRBD2
CATNHGRGTYNEQFF
TGTGCCACCAACCACGGGAGGGGCACCTACAATGAGCAGTTCTTC
>TRBV28|-|TRBJ1-1|TRBD1
CASSRDRVTEAFF
TGTGCCAGCAGTCGAGACAGGGTCACTGAAGCTTTCTTT
>TRBV3-1/TRBV3-2|-|TRBJ2-1|TRBD2
CASSRPGLADNEQFF
TGTGCCAGCAGCCGACCGGGACTAGCGGACAATGAGCAGTTCTTC
>TRBV28|once|TRBJ2-1|-
CASSSGGAYNEQFF
TGTGCCAGCAGTTCGGGCGGGGCGTACAATGAGCAGTTCTTC
>TRBV9|-|TRBJ1-1|-
CASSVGVVGSTEAFF
TGTGCCAGCAGCGTAGGCGTAGTTGGTAGCACTGAAGCTTTCTTT
>TRBV28|many|TRBJ1-1|-
CASSLGQSCHF
TGTGCCAGCAGTTTAGGGCAATCGTGTCACTTT
>TRBV7-9|few|TRBJ2-1|TRBD2
CASSSLAGVFNEQFF
TGTGCCAGCAGCTCGCTAGCGGGAGTATTCAATGAGCAGTTCTTC
>TRBV3-1/TRBV3-2|-|TRBJ2-7|-
CASSQVGKQYF
TGTGCCAGCAGCCAAGTCGGTAAGCAGTACTTC